This TCR beta chain is from a study of shared clonotypes between healthy human individuals. Naive CD8 populations comprised CD45RO-negative cells positively selected for CCR7, excluding terminally differentiated effector memory CD45RA+ cells. Adult Caucasians living in Nashville, Tennessee made up all of the donors. CDR1 and CDR2 (germline): SNHLY, FYNNEI. Trimming removed 1 base at V and 8 bases at J, with 21 bases between. The CDR3 loop spans 17 amino acids. Each subset's genomic DNA was split evenly across several immunoSEQ plates. Using immunoSEQ multiplex PCR, the repertoire was profiled, and TCRdb retains in-frame clones only, with some absent. The repertoire includes approximately 2,200,000 clones, 90% to 95% of them detected once, and 1.5% to 2% sits in the top ten.

The receptor's source is a man aged 18 to 35 in good health. Some clones in this sample may be carry-over from other donors' samples. The V call is TRBV2, the J call TRBJ2-1; possibly TRBD2 for D (6 bases). The sequenced material came from naive CD8+ T cells from PBMCs. The CDR3 region has the DNA TGTGCCAGCAGTGAAGGGTTCCCGGAGGGCCTTAGGGATGAGCAGTTCTTC. It encodes CASSEGFPEGLRDEQFF. The full variable domain, completed using reference TRBV2 and TRBJ2-1, is EPEVTQTPSHQVTQMGQEVILRCVPISNHLYFYWYRQILGQKVEFLVSFYNNEISEKSEIFDDQFSVERPDGSNFTLKIRSTKLEDSAMYFCASSEGFPEGLRDEQFFGPGTRLTVL.